The 20 T cell receptor beta chains presented below share a single source sample, sequenced in a study of shared clonotypes between healthy human individuals. Measured with immunoSEQ multiplex PCR; TCRdb has only the in-frame clones, and not every one. The table has around 500,000 clones, over 70% seen once. The sequencing input was PBMCs. The receptors derive from a woman in her thirties or forties in good health. Some clones in this sample may be carry-over from other donors' samples.

This chain uses TRBV5-1 with TRBJ2-7; either TRBD1 or TRBD2 may supply D (5 bases each). This CDR3 is built from 13 residues. V was trimmed by 2 bases and J by 2 bases, leaving 8 bases between them. In germline, CDR1 is SGHRS, CDR2 YFSETQ. CDR3 DNA sequence: TGCGCCAGCAGCTTCGGGGCTACCTACGAGCAGTACTTC. Translation: CASSFGATYEQYF.

The chain combines TRBV6-5 with TRBJ2-5; D gene uncertain. The CDR3 is 11 residues long. Trimming took off 5 bases at V and 5 bases at J, with 6 bases between the two ends. The V gene's germline CDR1 is MNHEY and CDR2 SVGAGI. The CDR3: CASSLGETQYF. DNA of the CDR3: TGTGCCAGCAGTCTTGGGGAGACCCAGTACTTC.

A few counts support this clone. A far larger clone is a single base away, which makes a read error likely. Additional DNA sequences in this sample encode the identical CDR3. The rearrangement uses TRBV7-8 and TRBJ2-7; D is undetermined. The CDR3 spans 15 residues. V dropped 6 bases and J dropped 2 bases, with 17 bases sitting between them. From germline, CDR1 is SGHVS and CDR2 FQNEAQ. CDR3 DNA sequence: TGTGCCAGCAGTCTCCTCCGCTACTCACCCTACGAGCAGTACTTC. This sequence encodes CASSLLRYSPYEQYF.

Notes on this clone: The likely explanation is a read error, given a far larger clone one base away. The chain joins TRBV19 to TRBJ2-7; 8 nucleotides match TRBD1. This CDR3 has 14 residues. Germline loops: CDR1 LNHDA, CDR2 SQIVND (reference sequence). V lost 6 bases and J lost 3; bases outside the gene matches: 7. The CDR3 loop reads CASSLGQGHYEQYF. The DNA of the CDR3 is TGTGCCAGTAGCCTAGGACAGGGACACTACGAGCAGTACTTC.

The rearrangement links TRBV15 to TRBJ2-3; TRBD2 agrees at 14 bases. Germline V gene sequence: CDR1 LNHNV, CDR2 YYDKDF (reference sequence). CDR3 length equals 16 residues. The ends lost 3 bases at V and 6 bases at J; junction bases unmatched: 5. The CDR3 loop is CATSRRTSGRTDTQYF. CDR3 nucleotides: TGTGCCACCAGCAGGCGGACTAGCGGGAGGACGGATACGCAGTATTTT.

In this sample, this clone turned up once. The rearrangement links TRBV30 to TRBJ1-5; maybe TRBD1 (6 bases). The CDR3 covers 13 residues. Deletions cut 2 bases from V and 14 bases from J, with 19 bases between. Per germline, CDR1 GTSNPN and CDR2 SVGIG (reference sequence). The DNA for the CDR3 is TGTGCCTGGAGTTATCGACGTGGGGACACGGAGCATTTT. Encoded protein: CAWSYRRGDTEHF.

Here the CDR3 reads CASSLGGPGTDTQYF. In DNA form, the CDR3 reads TGTGCCAGCAGCTTAGGTGGGCCAGGCACAGATACGCAGTATTTT. The chain carries TRBV7-2 and TRBJ2-3; unclear D gene. This CDR3 has 15 amino acids. Germline CDR1 SGHTA, CDR2 FQGNSA. The V end lost 1 base, the J end lost 1 base, and 9 bases lay between the germline ends.

The chain couples TRBV19 to TRBJ2-5, with TRBD2 matching 12 bases. The CDR3 covers 15 residues. Germline assignment: CDR1 LNHDA and CDR2 SQIVND (reference sequence). J lost 2 bases, V lost 4 bases, and 2 bases had no gene match. The CDR3 sequence is CASSRTSGAQETQYF. CDR3 nucleotides: TGTGCCAGTAGTAGGACTAGCGGGGCTCAAGAGACCCAGTACTTC. Drawing the rest from reference TRBV19 and TRBJ2-5, the complete variable domain is DGGITQSPKYLFRKEGQNVTLSCEQNLNHDAMYWYRQDPGQGLRLIYYSQIVNDFQKGDIAEGYSVSREKKESFPLTVTSAQKNPTAFYLCASSRTSGAQETQYFGPGTRLLVL.

The J gene is TRBJ2-7, the V gene TRBV25-1, with 8 bases matching TRBD2. V was clipped by 3 bases and J by 2 bases; unmatched bases: 6. Germline CDR1 MGHDK, CDR2 SYGVNS. This CDR3 is 15 amino acids long. CDR3 nucleotides: TGTGCCAGCAGTGATTCCCAGCGGGAGCCCTACGAGCAGTACTTC. Protein product: CASSDSQREPYEQYF.

The chain joins TRBV7-2 to TRBJ2-1; D may be TRBD1 (6 bases). With 1 base removed from V and 14 bases from J, the gap between germline ends came to 12 bases. Germline-derived CDR1 and CDR2 are SGHTA and FQGNSA. This CDR3 comprises 12 residues. CDR3 DNA sequence: TGTGCCAGCAGCTTAGAAGGGGGTGCGGAGTTCTTC. The encoded protein is CASSLEGGAEFF. The full variable domain, with the rest looked up from reference TRBV7-2 and TRBJ2-1, is GAGVSQSPSNKVTEKGKDVELRCDPISGHTALYWYRQSLGQGLEFLIYFQGNSAPDKSGLPSDRFSAERTGGSVSTLTIQRTQQEDSAVYLCASSLEGGAEFFGPGTRLTVL.

Worth noting for this clone: It differs at one base from a far larger clone, so likely a read error. V usage is TRBV4-3 and J usage is TRBJ2-7, with D possibly matching TRBD1 (5 bases). This CDR3 has 16 amino acids. The V gene lost 7 bases and the J gene lost 1 base, with 20 bases spanning the gap. The germline V gene has CDR1 LGHNA and CDR2 YSLEER. The CDR3 loop is CASIPRHPDSSYEQYF. The CDR3 DNA follows: TGCGCCAGCATCCCCCGGCACCCAGACAGTTCCTACGAGCAGTACTTC.

The J gene is TRBJ1-1, the V gene TRBV27, with D possibly being TRBD1 (6 bases). Germline V gene sequence: CDR1 MNHEY, CDR2 SMNVEV (reference sequence). Between the trimmed V and J ends, which lost 6 bases and 10 bases, there was a span of 15 bases. CDR3 length: 12 residues. The CDR3 coding sequence is TGTGCCAGCAGCCTGATACAGGGTGTAGCTTTCTTT. It specifies CASSLIQGVAFF.

As regards this clone: Since a far larger clone is one base different, this is likely a read error. The chain employs TRBV30 and TRBJ1-5; perhaps TRBD1 as D (5 bases). The V and J ends lost 4 bases and 7 bases respectively, with 20 bases between them. Germline-derived CDR1 and CDR2 are GTSNPN and SVGIG (reference sequence). The CDR3 extends over 15 amino acids. CDR3 sequence (DNA): TGTGCCTGGACTTCCCCGATTTGGAGGGGCCAGCCCCAGCATTTT. Amino acid sequence: CAWTSPIWRGQPQHF.

This chain uses TRBV29-1 with TRBJ2-3; TRBD2 matches 10 bases. This CDR3 is 14 amino acids long. J was trimmed by 1 base and V by 7 bases; bases with no gene match: 5. Germline CDR1 is SQVTM and CDR2 is ANQGSEA. CDR3 in DNA: TGCAGCGCAGCCGGACTAGCGGGCACAGATACGCAGTATTTT. Its protein product is CSAAGLAGTDTQYF.

About this clone itself: The likely explanation is a read error, given a far larger clone one base away. The same CDR3 can be traced to other DNA sequences in this sample. The V call is TRBV25-1, the J call TRBJ1-4; weak D call: TRBD1 (6 bases). This CDR3 is 12 amino acids long. CDR1 and CDR2 (germline): MGHDK, SYGVNS. The CDR3 nucleotides read TGCGCCAGCAGTGGTCGGTCAGGACAGCTGTTTTTT. Amino acid sequence: CASSGRSGQLFF.

This clone showed up just a few times. This sequence joins TRBV6-1 and TRBJ2-7; D is ambiguous. Deletions cut 4 bases from V and 5 bases from J, with 15 bases between. Germline CDR1 and CDR2: MNHNS and SASEGT. This CDR3 is 14 amino acids long. The DNA for the CDR3 is TGTGCCAGCAGTGTTGGTTGGAGAACCGACGAGCAGTACTTC. This gives the protein CASSVGWRTDEQYF.

V and J are TRBV7-2 and TRBJ2-1; D is unresolved. The V end was cut by 5 bases, the J end by 11 bases, with 16 bases between. This CDR3 has 13 residues. Germline assignment: CDR1 SGHTA and CDR2 FQGNSA. CDR3 bases: TGTGCCAGCAGCCTCGGTAGTTTGGCTAAGCAGTTCTTC. Residues: CASSLGSLAKQFF.

Details on this clone: It differs at one base from a far larger clone, so likely a read error. Other DNA variants within this sample encode the same CDR3. The chain employs TRBV13 and TRBJ1-1; TRBD1 is a possible D gene (5 bases). Looked up from germline, CDR1 is PRHDT and CDR2 is FYEKMQ (reference sequence). This CDR3 is 14 amino acids long. CDR3 protein: CASSLGRAGTEAFF. The DNA of the CDR3 is TGTGCCAGTAGCTTAGGCAGGGCTGGCACTGAAGCTTTCTTT.

The V and J genes are TRBV28 and TRBJ2-2, with 7 bases matching TRBD2. The CDR3 covers 16 residues. Germline assignment: CDR1 MDHEN and CDR2 SYDVKM. The V gene end was trimmed by 1 base and the J gene end by 5 bases; junction bases not matched to a gene: 7. CDR3 amino acids: CASSLSVARGTGELFF. DNA for the CDR3: TGTGCCAGCAGTTTATCGGTCGCGCGGGGGACCGGGGAGCTGTTTTTT.

V is TRBV6-4 and J is TRBJ2-1, with TRBD2 identical over 7 bases. Germline V gives CDR1 MRHNA, CDR2 SNTAGT. V was clipped by 4 bases and J by 0 bases; unmatched bases: 3. This CDR3 comprises 15 residues. CDR3 in amino acids: CASSALAGSYNEQFF. In DNA form, the CDR3 reads TGTGCCAGCAGTGCGTTAGCGGGCTCCTACAATGAGCAGTTCTTC.